The source of this T cell receptor beta chain is a study of T cell changes during pregnancy in multiple sclerosis. Clones were read by immunoSEQ multiplex PCR, and TCRdb kept only the in-frame ones, dropping some. The data show 50,000 to 70,000 clones, more than 90% seen once. CDR1 and CDR2 from the germline V gene are PRHDT and FYEKMQ (reference sequence). The V end was cut by 5 bases, the J end by 0 bases, with 8 bases between. The CDR3 spans 13 residues. The chain carries TRBV13 and TRBJ2-7, with D possibly matching TRBD1 (5 bases). The sample here was peripheral blood, taken in the second trimester of pregnancy. The TCR was taken from a female donor with multiple sclerosis, enrolled in a pregnancy study. CDR3 bases: TGTGCCAGCAGCCCAGGGATCTCCTACGAGCAGTACTTC. Encoded protein: CASSPGISYEQYF.